One and the same sample provided the 24 T cell receptor beta chains below, sequenced in a study of T cells in Graves' hyperthyroidism and ophthalmopathy. The investigators amplified TCR beta CDR3 regions from RNA transcripts. First-round RT-PCR with HTBI primers amplified the TCR CDR3 region. TCRdb analysed the multiplex PCR reads with MiXCR anew, one entry per CDR3 protein. This sample carries more than 350,000 distinct CDR3 sequences, more than 12% of them seen once, and the ten largest clones take less than 20%. The sample consisted of blood. These TCRs come from a woman in her thirties with Graves' ophthalmopathy.

There are many counts of this clonotype. The gene calls are TRBV5-1 and TRBJ2-5; D is possibly TRBD1 (6 bases). Germline CDR1 reads SGHRS; CDR2 reads YFSETQ. V dropped 0 bases and J dropped 5 bases, with 11 bases sitting between them. The CDR3 is 14 amino acids. For the CDR3, the DNA is TGCGCCAGCAGCTTGGTAGCAGGGGAGGAGACCCAGTACTTC. Translating gives CASSLVAGEETQYF. Variable domain in full (rest from reference TRBV5-1 and TRBJ2-5): KAGVTQTPRYLIKTRGQQVTLSCSPISGHRSVSWYQQTPGQGLQFLFEYFSETQRNKGNFPGRFSGRQFSNSRSEMNVSTLELGDSALYLCASSLVAGEETQYFGPGTRLLVL.

This clonotype was found many times. The chain recombines TRBV3-1 with TRBJ1-1; tentatively, D is TRBD1 (6 bases). The germline V gene has CDR1 LGHDT and CDR2 YNNKEL (reference sequence). The CDR3 extends over 13 amino acids. Deletions cut 3 bases from V and 3 bases from J, with 8 bases between. The CDR3 DNA is TGTGCCAGCAGCCATGGACAGTACACTGAAGCTTTCTTT. Translating it yields CASSHGQYTEAFF.

This clonotype was counted at least ten times. This chain links TRBV18 with TRBJ2-5, with unresolved D. The V end was cut by 4 bases, the J end by 5 bases, with 5 bases between. Germline CDR1 is KGHSH and CDR2 is LQKENI. There are 11 residues in the CDR3. CDR3 nucleotide sequence: TGTGCCAGCTCACTCGACGAGACCCAGTACTTC. It is translated as CASSLDETQYF.

The chain combines TRBV19 with TRBJ1-4; weak D call: TRBD1 (5 bases). The germline V and J ends were trimmed by 3 bases and 5 bases, with 10 bases remaining between them. The length of the CDR3 is 14 residues. Germline V gives CDR1 LNHDA, CDR2 SQIVND (reference sequence). CDR3 sequence reads: CASSMEQVNEKLFF. DNA for the CDR3: TGTGCCAGTAGTATGGAACAGGTGAATGAAAAACTGTTTTTT.

At least ten counts were recorded for this clonotype. The chain recombines TRBV12-3 or TRBV12-4 with TRBJ2-2; D might be TRBD1 (5 bases). Trimming removed 3 bases from V and 5 bases from J, with 13 bases in between. There are 15 residues in the CDR3. CDR3 nucleotides: TGTGCCAGCAGTTTCCTCAGGGCTGGGACCGGGGAGCTGTTTTTT. Translating gives CASSFLRAGTGELFF.

On this clonotype itself: At one end, the junction sequence differs from germline, possibly due to a read error. V is TRBV7-9 and J is TRBJ2-5; tentatively, D is TRBD1 (6 bases). The germline V gene encodes CDR1 SEHNR and CDR2 FQNEAQ (reference sequence). The CDR3 totals 14 residues. CDR3 bases: TGTGCCAGCAGCTCCTGGACAGACCAAGGGACCCAGTACTTC. Translation: CASSSWTDQGTQYF.

This clonotype has a count of ten or more. The chain is built from TRBV9 and TRBJ1-1, with 7 bases identical to TRBD1. CDR3 length: 17 amino acids. V trimming: 1 base; J trimming: 1 base; junction bases outside the gene matches: 10. Germline V CDR1 and CDR2: SGDLS, YYNGEE. The CDR3 loop reads CASSVSVTGPKNTEAFF. The CDR3 nucleotides read TGTGCCAGCAGCGTAAGCGTGACAGGGCCCAAGAACACTGAAGCTTTCTTT.

To note about this clonotype: At one boundary the junction diverges from the germline segment, which might be a read error. The chain has TRBV20-1 and TRBJ2-7, with D maybe TRBD2 (5 bases). This CDR3 region has 16 residues. Germline CDR1 is DFQATT and CDR2 is SNEGSKA (reference sequence). The CDR3 loop reads CSARDPLSDLGYDQYF. The CDR3 nucleotides are TGCAGTGCTAGAGACCCCCTTAGCGACCTTGGGTACGACCAGTACTTC.

This clonotype was detected a few times. The V gene is TRBV6-1, the J gene TRBJ1-4; 7 positions match TRBD1. The CDR3 length is 15 residues. Trimming removed 4 bases from V and 8 bases from J; junction bases left unmatched: 10. CDR1 and CDR2 (germline): MNHNS, SASEGT. CDR3 DNA: TGTGCCAGCAGTGGCCTCAGGGGGTTAGGGGAAAAACTGTTTTTT. Translation gives CASSGLRGLGEKLFF.

This clonotype has a count of ten or more. The chain employs TRBV28 and TRBJ2-5; TRBD1 might be the D (8 bases). Trimming left V 0 bases short and J 5 bases short, with 28 bases between. This CDR3 region has 20 residues. The germline V gene has CDR1 MDHEN and CDR2 SYDVKM. The CDR3 bases are TGTGCCAGCAGTTTATGGACAGGCGGAACAGGGGGGGGGGTTGGTGAGACCCAGTACTTC. Translating it yields CASSLWTGGTGGGVGETQYF.

This clonotype was seen ten or more times. V usage is TRBV11-2 and J usage is TRBJ2-1, with D possibly TRBD2 on 6 matching bases. Germline V gene data show CDR1 as SGHAT and CDR2 as FQNNGV. V lost 0 bases to trimming and J lost 4 bases, with 10 bases between them. The CDR3 covers 15 residues. In nucleotides, the CDR3 is TGTGCCAGCAGCTTAGAGCGGGGCATTTACAATGAGCAGTTCTTC. Its translation is CASSLERGIYNEQFF.

This clonotype was seen more than once but under ten times. A read error may explain this, as a much larger clone is one base away. This chain joins TRBV28 and TRBJ1-1; D unresolved. The CDR3 covers 14 residues. Germline V gene sequence: CDR1 MDHEN, CDR2 SYDVKM. The CDR3 DNA reads TGTGCCAGCAGTTTTTTGAAGATGAACACTGAAGCTTCCTTT. It encodes CASSFLKMNTEASF.

This clonotype has ten or more counts. The chain couples TRBV30 to TRBJ2-5, with 10 nucleotides matching TRBD2. Trimming cost V 1 base and J 5 bases; bases outside gene matches: 4. Germline CDR1 is GTSNPN and CDR2 is SVGIG (reference sequence). The CDR3 spans 14 residues. This CDR3 reads CAWSGSSGGETQYF. Written as DNA, the CDR3 is TGTGCCTGGAGTGGTTCTAGCGGGGGTGAGACCCAGTACTTC.

This clonotype was observed at least ten times. The V call is TRBV11-3, the J call TRBJ2-3, with TRBD2 matching over 8 bases. Trimming removed 1 base from V and 2 bases from J; junction bases left unmatched: 2. This CDR3 contains 15 residues. Germline CDR1 and CDR2: SGHNT and YENEEA. CDR3 in DNA: TGTGCCAGCAGCTTAGCAGCGGGGGACACAGATACGCAGTATTTT. Translation gives CASSLAAGDTDTQYF.

This clonotype was seen at least ten times. The chain joins TRBV20-1 to TRBJ2-7; 12 bases agree with TRBD2. The CDR3 runs to 18 residues. V lost 0 bases to trimming and J lost 0 bases; unmatched junction nucleotides: 9. The germline CDR1 and CDR2 sequences are DFQATT and SNEGSKA (reference sequence). The CDR3, as DNA: TGCAGTGCTAGAGATCCCCGACTAGCGGGGGCTTTCTCCTACGAGCAGTACTTC. It translates to CSARDPRLAGAFSYEQYF.

This clonotype has just a few counts. The chain recombines TRBV6-5 with TRBJ2-1, with 9 bases identical to TRBD2. The J segment lost 2 bases and the V segment lost 2 bases, leaving 4 bases of the junction unmatched. Per germline, CDR1 MNHEY and CDR2 SVGAGI. CDR3 length equals 16 residues. This chain's CDR3 is CASSYERGVAYNEQFF. The CDR3 DNA reads as TGTGCCAGCAGTTACGAGCGGGGGGTAGCCTACAATGAGCAGTTCTTC.

V is TRBV7-8 and J is TRBJ2-3; either TRBD1 or TRBD2 may fit D (5 bases each). Germline V gene sequence: CDR1 SGHVS, CDR2 FQNEAQ. V gave up 5 bases and J gave up 0 bases, with 12 bases separating them. The CDR3 length is 15 residues. The DNA for the CDR3 is TGTGCCAGCAGCGAGCCGGGACGGAGCACAGATACGCAGTATTTT. Translated, it gives CASSEPGRSTDTQYF. The whole variable domain, remainder taken from reference TRBV7-8 and TRBJ2-3, is GAGVSQSPRYKVAKRGQDVALRCDPISGHVSLFWYQQALGQGPEFLTYFQNEAQLDKSGLPSDRFFAERPEGSVSTLKIQRTQQEDSAVYLCASSEPGRSTDTQYFGPGTRLTVL.

This clonotype was seen a few times. This chain links TRBV29-1 with TRBJ2-7; D is perhaps TRBD2 (6 bases). The CDR3 length is 12 residues. CDR1 SQVTM and CDR2 ANQGSEA come from the germline V gene. The V end lost 6 bases, the J end lost 1 base, and 10 bases lay between the germline ends. The CDR3 DNA reads TGCAGCGTCCTCCGGGGGTCCTACGAGCAGTACTTC. Its protein is CSVLRGSYEQYF.

The V call is TRBV27, the J call TRBJ1-6; 8 nucleotides match TRBD1. V shed 5 bases, J shed 9 bases, and the junction held 6 bases outside the gene matches. Germline V gives CDR1 MNHEY, CDR2 SMNVEV (reference sequence). The CDR3 length is 14 residues. The CDR3: CASSGTGGISPLHF. DNA of the CDR3: TGTGCCAGCAGTGGAACAGGGGGAATTTCACCCCTCCACTTT.

This clonotype was counted many times. CDR3 amino acids: CASSEGDSNQPQHF. CDR3 sequence (DNA): TGTGCCAGCAGTGAGGGGGACAGCAATCAGCCCCAGCATTTT. The gene calls are TRBV2 and TRBJ1-5, with a possible D match to TRBD1 (5 bases). V was clipped by 3 bases and J by 1 base, with 7 bases between them. The CDR3 loop spans 14 amino acids. CDR1 is SNHLY and CDR2 is FYNNEI in the germline V gene.

The V gene is TRBV28, the J gene TRBJ1-1; 7 positions match TRBD1. With 10 bases clipped from V and 1 base from J, the junction kept 21 bases outside the gene matches. The germline gives CDR1 MDHEN, CDR2 SYDVKM. CDR3 length equals 18 residues. This CDR3 is CATLMYFRGASGNTEAFF. DNA for the CDR3: TGTGCCACCCTTATGTATTTCAGGGGGGCTTCGGGGAACACTGAAGCTTTCTTT.

This clonotype was observed many times. The chain recombines TRBV7-3 with TRBJ2-3; 8 bases align to TRBD2. The V segment lost 4 bases and the J segment 4 bases; nucleotides outside the gene matches: 4. Per the germline V gene, CDR1 is SGHTA and CDR2 is FQGTGA. This CDR3 is 14 amino acids long. CDR3 region: CASSSAGRADTQYF. CDR3 DNA sequence: TGTGCCAGCAGCTCGGCCGGGAGGGCAGATACGCAGTATTTT.

This clonotype has more than one count but fewer than ten. The J gene is TRBJ2-1, the V gene TRBV20-1, with 12 bases aligning to TRBD2. The CDR3 is 15 residues long. Per the germline V gene, CDR1 is DFQATT and CDR2 is SNEGSKA (reference sequence). V was clipped by 3 bases and J by 6 bases; unmatched bases: 6. CDR3 loop: CSASLAGGVRNEQFF. CDR3 nucleotides: TGCAGTGCTAGTCTAGCGGGAGGGGTACGCAATGAGCAGTTCTTC.

This clonotype came up many times. This CDR3 reads CASSVQETQYF. CDR3 in DNA: TGTGCCAGCTCAGTCCAAGAGACCCAGTACTTC. V gene TRBV18 combines with J gene TRBJ2-5; D ambiguous. Trimming took 5 bases from V and 1 from J, leaving 2 bases between them. Germline CDR1 and CDR2: KGHSH and LQKENI. The CDR3 extends over 11 amino acids.